This TCR beta chain came from a study of cytotoxic CD8 clonotypes in ibrutinib-treated CLL. Study results and caveats: Among the clonotypes, public ones were uncommon and contracted or held stable on treatment.

Remarks on this clone: The target antigen is unknown.

The method was immunoSEQ multiplex PCR; TCRdb's version includes in-frame clones alone and lacks a portion of them. Among some 310,000 clones listed, around four fifths were seen once. V lost 0 bases, J lost 5 bases, and 7 bases lay in between. The CDR3 length is 13 residues. The germline V gene encodes CDR1 SGHVS and CDR2 FNYEAQ. This sequence was found in a human donor with chronic lymphocytic leukemia. The rearrangement joins TRBV7-6 to TRBJ2-5; a weak D match, TRBD2 (5 bases). The sample here was PBMCs, taken before ibrutinib treatment. This CDR3 reads CASSLAGGETQYF. DNA for the CDR3: TGTGCCAGCAGCTTAGCGGGCGGGGAGACCCAGTACTTC.